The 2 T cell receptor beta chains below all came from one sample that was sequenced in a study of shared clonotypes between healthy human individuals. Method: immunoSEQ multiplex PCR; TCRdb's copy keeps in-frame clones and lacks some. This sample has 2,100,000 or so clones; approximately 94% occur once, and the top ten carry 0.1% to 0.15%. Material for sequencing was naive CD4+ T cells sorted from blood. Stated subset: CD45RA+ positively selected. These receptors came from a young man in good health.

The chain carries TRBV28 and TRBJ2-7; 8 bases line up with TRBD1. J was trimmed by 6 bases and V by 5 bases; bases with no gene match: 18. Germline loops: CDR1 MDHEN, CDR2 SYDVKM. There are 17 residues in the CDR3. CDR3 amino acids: CASSTLGQGAGLGEQYF. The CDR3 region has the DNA TGTGCCAGCAGTACTCTAGGGCAGGGGGCGGGTTTAGGCGAGCAGTACTTC.

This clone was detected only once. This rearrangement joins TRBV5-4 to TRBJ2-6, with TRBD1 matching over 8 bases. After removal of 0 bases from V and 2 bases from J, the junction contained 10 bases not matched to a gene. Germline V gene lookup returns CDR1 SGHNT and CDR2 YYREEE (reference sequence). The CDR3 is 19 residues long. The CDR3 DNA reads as TGTGCCAGCAGCTTGGGGACGGACAGGGCGATGGCTGGGGCCAACGTCCTGACTTTC. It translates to CASSLGTDRAMAGANVLTF. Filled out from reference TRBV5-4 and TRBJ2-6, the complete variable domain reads ETGVTQSPTHLIKTRGQQVTLRCSSQSGHNTVSWYQQALGQGPQFIFQYYREEENGRGNFPPRFSGLQFPNYSSELNVNALELDDSALYLCASSLGTDRAMAGANVLTFGAGSRLTVL.